Listed here are 20 T cell receptor beta chains from one sample, sequenced in a study of blood T cells in healthy people across ages. Alongside a J-beta primer mix, a sample-barcoded 5' primer served in a second PCR lasting about 7 to 11 cycles. Via MiXCR, TCRdb re-called the 5' RACE reads, giving one row per CDR3 protein. The sample lists fewer than 2 million distinct CDR3 sequences; about two fifths were seen once. The sequenced sample consisted of blood. The source is a human donor in good health.

The V and J genes are TRBV9 and TRBJ1-2; D remains ambiguous. Deletions cut 0 bases from V and 4 bases from J, with 10 bases between. This CDR3 spans 14 amino acids. From germline, CDR1 is SGDLS and CDR2 YYNGEE. CDR3 sequence: CASSVDRNSYGYTF. In DNA form, the CDR3 reads TGTGCCAGCAGCGTAGATCGAAATTCCTATGGCTACACCTTC.

As regards this clonotype: A junction boundary mismatches the germline segment, possibly from a read error. The rearrangement links TRBV19 to TRBJ2-1; 7 bases fit TRBD1. This CDR3 spans 13 amino acids. Per germline, CDR1 LNHDA and CDR2 SQIVND (reference sequence). The CDR3 DNA reads TGTGCCAGCCAAAGGGGACAGTACAATGGGCAGTTCTTC. Its protein product is CASQRGQYNGQFF.

This chain uses TRBV12-3 or TRBV12-4 with TRBJ1-2; maybe TRBD1 (5 bases). The V end was cut by 2 bases, the J end by 3 bases, with 13 bases between. The CDR3 length is 15 residues. CDR3 nucleotide sequence: TGTGCCAGCAGTTTAATGGGGGTCAGAGACTATGGCTACACCTTC. It encodes CASSLMGVRDYGYTF.

This clonotype was seen a handful of times. This rearrangement joins TRBV15 to TRBJ1-4, with a tentative D call TRBD1 (6 bases). In germline, CDR1 is LNHNV, CDR2 YYDKDF (reference sequence). This CDR3 spans 17 amino acids. Trimming left V 0 bases short and J 8 bases short, with 19 bases between. The CDR3: CATSRDFIYRAWEKLFF. CDR3 coding DNA: TGTGCCACCAGCAGAGATTTTATCTACAGGGCCTGGGAAAAACTGTTTTTT. The whole variable domain, filled in from reference TRBV15 and TRBJ1-4, reads DAMVIQNPRYQVTQFGKPVTLSCSQTLNHNVMYWYQQKSSQAPKLLFHYYDKDFNNEADTPDNFQSRRPNTSFCFLDIRSPGLGDTAMYLCATSRDFIYRAWEKLFFGSGTQLSVL.

The rearrangement joins TRBV11-3 to TRBJ2-1; D is uncertain. Deletions cut 3 bases from V and 9 bases from J, with 12 bases between. This CDR3 region has 13 residues. Germline V CDR1 and CDR2: SGHNT, YENEEA. The CDR3: CASSFLGPTEQFF. The DNA for the CDR3 is TGTGCCAGCAGCTTCTTAGGTCCAACTGAGCAGTTCTTC. Drawing the rest from reference TRBV11-3 and TRBJ2-1, the complete variable domain is EAGVVQSPRYKIIEKKQPVAFWCNPISGHNTLYWYLQNLGQGPELLIRYENEEAVDDSQLPKDRFSAERLKGVDSTLKIQPAELGDSAVYLCASSFLGPTEQFFGPGTRLTVL.

The sample holds a few counts of this clonotype. The CDR3, as DNA: TGTGCCATCAGTGACAGGGTGAGAGAGACCCAGTACTTC. Translation gives CAISDRVRETQYF. V gene TRBV10-3 combines with J gene TRBJ2-5; weak D call: TRBD1 (5 bases). Germline CDR1 ENHRY, CDR2 SYGVKD. V lost 3 bases to trimming and J lost 4 bases, with 9 bases between them. The CDR3 extends over 13 amino acids.

The chain combines TRBV5-4 with TRBJ2-3; D may be TRBD2 (6 bases). The CDR3 consists of 12 residues. Germline V gene lookup returns CDR1 SGHNT and CDR2 YYREEE (reference sequence). Trimming cost V 7 bases and J 4 bases, with 10 bases left between them. DNA of the CDR3: TGTGCCAGCCGACGGGGGTCAGATACGCAGTATTTT. It encodes CASRRGSDTQYF. Together with reference TRBV5-4 and TRBJ2-3, the CDR3 gives the full variable domain: ETGVTQSPTHLIKTRGQQVTLRCSSQSGHNTVSWYQQALGQGPQFIFQYYREEENGRGNFPPRFSGLQFPNYSSELNVNALELDDSALYLCASRRGSDTQYFGPGTRLTVL.

This clonotype appeared a few times. The chain is built from TRBV4-3 and TRBJ1-2; 7 nucleotides match TRBD1. The ends lost 2 bases at V and 0 bases at J; junction bases unmatched: 9. Germline CDR1 and CDR2: LGHNA and YSLEER. The CDR3 has 17 amino acids. This CDR3 reads CASSQQTGPGANYGYTF. CDR3 DNA: TGCGCCAGCAGCCAACAGACAGGGCCGGGGGCTAACTATGGCTACACCTTC.

The V gene is TRBV21-1, the J gene TRBJ2-7; the D call TRBD1 from the table was never checked on the DNA. TRBV21-1 is a pseudogene locus. The CDR3 covers 13 residues. CDR3: CASSKGPTYEQYF. The DNA of the CDR3 is TGTGCCAGCAGCAAGGGACCGACCTACGAGCAGTACTTC.

This clonotype was seen a few times. This chain connects TRBV20-1 to TRBJ2-1; 11 bases line up with TRBD2. The CDR3 length is 15 residues. Germline trimming cut 3 bases from V and 6 bases from J; bases unmatched to any gene: 7. CDR1 DFQATT and CDR2 SNEGSKA come from the germline V gene (reference sequence). The CDR3 spells CSASRLAGGFNEQFF. The CDR3 DNA is TGCAGTGCTAGTAGGCTAGCGGGGGGATTCAATGAGCAGTTCTTC.

V usage is TRBV5-6 and J usage is TRBJ2-1; 7 nucleotides align to TRBD2. V dropped 10 bases and J dropped 0; count of bases not matched to a gene: 4. The CDR3 has 13 amino acids. Germline V lookup: CDR1 SGHDT, CDR2 YYEEEE. The chain's CDR3 is CAGQRGSYNEQFF. In nucleotides, the CDR3 is TGTGCCGGGCAGCGGGGCTCCTACAATGAGCAGTTCTTC.

This clonotype has more than one count but fewer than ten. The rearrangement links TRBV12-3 or TRBV12-4 to TRBJ2-4, with D possibly TRBD2 on 5 matching bases. Trimming cost V 6 bases and J 13 bases, with 16 bases left between them. This CDR3 region has 12 residues. CDR3 residues: CASSTVAAGQYF. CDR3 nucleotides: TGTGCCAGCAGCACAGTGGCGGCGGGCCAGTACTTC.

The chain combines TRBV20-1 with TRBJ1-1, with D hard to call. CDR3 length: 14 residues. Trimming shortened V by 5 bases and J by 7 bases, and 20 bases separated the two germline ends. Looked up from germline, CDR1 is DFQATT and CDR2 is SNEGSKA (reference sequence). CDR3 region: CSALPGRPEVEAFF. The CDR3 bases are TGCAGTGCTTTACCCGGGAGGCCCGAGGTTGAAGCTTTCTTT.

The chain uses TRBV20-1 and TRBJ2-7; D may be TRBD2 (5 bases). Germline V CDR1 and CDR2: DFQATT, SNEGSKA (reference sequence). V gave up 6 bases and J gave up 2 bases, with 17 bases separating them. CDR3 length equals 14 residues. For the CDR3, the DNA is TGCAGTGCCGTACCAGCGGCCCTTCCCTACGAGCAGTACTTC. Amino acid sequence: CSAVPAALPYEQYF.

The chain recombines TRBV3-1 with TRBJ2-7; a weak D match, TRBD1 (5 bases). TRBJ2-5 matches the DNA end more closely, so the J call is doubtful. Germline V gives CDR1 LGHDT, CDR2 YNNKEL (reference sequence). The CDR3 sequence is 15 residues long. In nucleotides, the CDR3 is TGTGCCAGCAGCCAAGATCAGGGCCGTGGAGAGACCCAGTACTTC. Amino acids: CASSQDQGRGETQYF.

The chain couples TRBV13 to TRBJ1-2; 9 bases align to TRBD1. The CDR3 has 16 amino acids. CDR1 is PRHDT and CDR2 is FYEKMQ in the germline V gene (reference sequence). Trimming removed 2 bases from V and 8 bases from J; junction bases left unmatched: 12. In DNA form, the CDR3 reads TGTGCCAGCAGCTTATCCGGGACAGGGATTGCAGGAGGCTACACCTTC. Residues: CASSLSGTGIAGGYTF.

This clonotype has only a few counts. The chain uses TRBV15 and TRBJ2-5; D is perhaps TRBD2 (6 bases). Germline assignment: CDR1 LNHNV and CDR2 YYDKDF (reference sequence). CDR3 length: 15 amino acids. V was shortened by 3 bases and J by 2 bases, with 13 bases between the two germline ends. In nucleotides, the CDR3 is TGTGCCACCAGCAGGGCGGTCGGGAGACAAGAGACCCAGTACTTC. Translated: CATSRAVGRQETQYF.

The chain employs TRBV29-1 and TRBJ2-7, with D possibly TRBD2 on 6 matching bases. This CDR3 has 15 residues. V lost 4 bases and J lost 7, with 23 bases in between. The V gene's germline CDR1 is SQVTM and CDR2 ANQGSEA. CDR3: CSVVPGGAGLGEQYF. CDR3 sequence (DNA): TGCAGCGTTGTTCCCGGCGGGGCTGGGCTTGGGGAGCAGTACTTC.

The sample holds many counts of this clonotype. The rearrangement links TRBV5-1 to TRBJ1-1; 10 positions agree with TRBD1. Germline V gene sequence: CDR1 SGHRS, CDR2 YFSETQ. CDR3 size: 14 residues. With V trimmed by 4 bases and J by 5 bases, 5 bases remained unmatched. CDR3 in DNA: TGCGCCAGCAGCCCCGGACAGGGGGGGACTGAAGCTTTCTTT. This translates into CASSPGQGGTEAFF.

The chain is built from TRBV28 and TRBJ1-2; 7 bases fit TRBD1. The CDR3 loop spans 14 amino acids. V trimming: 7 bases; J trimming: 4 bases; junction bases outside the gene matches: 9. The germline CDR1 and CDR2 sequences are MDHEN and SYDVKM. The CDR3 reads CASNVQGSRYGYTF. CDR3 DNA: TGTGCCAGCAATGTACAGGGGTCCCGCTATGGCTACACCTTC.